This T cell receptor (beta chain) emerged from a study of T cell responses to AZD1222 COVID-19 vaccine. Broader study findings: An increase in Spike-specific TCR breadth and depth was observed after two AZD1222 doses.

TCRdb keeps only in-frame clones here, not all; method: immunoSEQ multiplex PCR. The sample contains tens of thousands of clones, about 83% of which appear only once. Points on this clone: Its antigen is still unknown.

The sequence came from an adult in good health. The specimen was peripheral blood, collected on day 0 of AZD1222 vaccination.

CDR3 in DNA: TGTGCCAGCACCAACCGCTGGGATGGGTACGAGCAGTACTTC. Its protein product is CASTNRWDGYEQYF. The chain links TRBV7-9 to TRBJ2-7; D remains ambiguous. V lost 7 bases and J lost 4, with 17 bases in between. The germline gives CDR1 SEHNR, CDR2 FQNEAQ (reference sequence). The CDR3 has 14 residues.